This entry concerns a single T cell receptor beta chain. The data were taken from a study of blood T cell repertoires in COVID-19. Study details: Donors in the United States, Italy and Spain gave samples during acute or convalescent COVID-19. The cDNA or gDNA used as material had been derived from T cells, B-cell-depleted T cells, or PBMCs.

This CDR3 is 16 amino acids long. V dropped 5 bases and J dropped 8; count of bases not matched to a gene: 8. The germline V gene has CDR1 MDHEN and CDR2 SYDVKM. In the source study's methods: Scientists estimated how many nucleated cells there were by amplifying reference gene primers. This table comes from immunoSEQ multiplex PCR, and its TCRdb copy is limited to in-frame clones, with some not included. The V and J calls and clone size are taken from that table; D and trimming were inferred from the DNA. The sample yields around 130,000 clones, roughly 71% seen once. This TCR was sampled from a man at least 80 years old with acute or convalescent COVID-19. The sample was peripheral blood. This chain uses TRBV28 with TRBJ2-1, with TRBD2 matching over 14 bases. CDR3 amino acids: CASSRLAGGLFHEQFF. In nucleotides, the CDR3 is TGTGCCAGCAGTAGACTAGCGGGGGGGCTCTTCCATGAGCAGTTCTTC.